This T cell receptor beta chain was observed in a study of blood T cell repertoires in COVID-19. The data were produced by immunoSEQ multiplex PCR, yet TCRdb's version contains in-frame clones alone and is incomplete. This sample has some 110,000 clones, with roughly 82% found just once. Sequenced input: peripheral blood. This sequence originates from a man in his sixties with acute or convalescent COVID-19.

In DNA, the CDR3 is TGCGCCAGCAGCCCTCAAGGACAGGCCCCCGGGGAGCTGTTTTTT. Translated, it gives CASSPQGQAPGELFF. The J gene is TRBJ2-2, the V gene TRBV5-1, with 7 positions matching TRBD1. The germline gives CDR1 SGHRS, CDR2 YFSETQ. The CDR3 loop spans 15 amino acids. V was clipped by 4 bases and J by 6 bases; unmatched bases: 9.